This T cell receptor (beta chain) was profiled in a study of T cell clonotyping in hematopoietic cell transplantation. Study details: Recipients' pretransplant samples followed cytoreduction. Study-wide points: CD4 and CD8 repertoire contributions could not be separated without sorting. Pathologically expanded recipient clonotypes increased progressively from day 30 to day 180 as diversity fell. Graft donor and pretransplant recipient Inverse Simpson Index values predicted broader posttransplant TCR diversity.

Time point reported: recipient sample about 28 days before transplant, after cytoreduction. Sequencing used immunoSEQ multiplex PCR; TCRdb keeps in-frame clones, though not all of them. This repertoire shows roughly 30,000 clones, roughly 80% found once; its top ten account for 6% to 8%. Comments on this clone: Its antigen is unknown.

The CDR3 covers 18 residues. The junction had 9 bases not matched to a gene; V was cut back by 3 bases and J by 3 bases. Germline assignment: CDR1 SGHAT and CDR2 FQNNGV. The specimen was peripheral blood mononuclear cells, collected before stem cell transplant. This chain connects TRBV11-2 to TRBJ2-2, with TRBD2 identical over 11 bases. The sequence was obtained from a woman aged 25-40 years with chronic myeloid leukemia. Some clones in this sample may be carry-over from other donors' samples. Written as DNA, the CDR3 is TGTGCCAGCAGCTTTTCTAGCGGGGGGTTGCAATACACCGGGGAGCTGTTTTTT. Protein: CASSFSSGGLQYTGELFF. The variable domain in full, with the rest retrieved from reference TRBV11-2 and TRBJ2-2, is EAGVAQSPRYKIIEKRQSVAFWCNPISGHATLYWYQQILGQGPKLLIQFQNNGVVDDSQLPKDRFSAERLKGVDSTLKIQPAKLEDSAVYLCASSFSSGGLQYTGELFFGEGSRLTVL.